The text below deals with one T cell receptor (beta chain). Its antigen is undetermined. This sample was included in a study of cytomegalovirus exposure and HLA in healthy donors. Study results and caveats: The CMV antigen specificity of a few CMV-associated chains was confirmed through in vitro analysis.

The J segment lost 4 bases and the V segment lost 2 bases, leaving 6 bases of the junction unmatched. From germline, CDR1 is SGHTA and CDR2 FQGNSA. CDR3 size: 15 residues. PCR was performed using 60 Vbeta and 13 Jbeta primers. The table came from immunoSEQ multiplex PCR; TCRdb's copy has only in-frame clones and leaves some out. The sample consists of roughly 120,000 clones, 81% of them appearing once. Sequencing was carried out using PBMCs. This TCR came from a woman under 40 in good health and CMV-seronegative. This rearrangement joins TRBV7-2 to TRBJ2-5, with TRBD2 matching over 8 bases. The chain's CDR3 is CASSLTGLGLETQYF. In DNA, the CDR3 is TGTGCCAGCAGCTTAACGGGACTAGGGTTAGAGACCCAGTACTTC.